This TCR beta chain was documented in a study of shared clonotypes between healthy human individuals (dated by TCRdb to 2020 to 2021). Study-level background: The cohort included three men and two women between 18 and 49 years of age. For each donor, three plates each were used for CD4 naive and CD4 memory, two plates were used for CD8 naive, and one plate was used for CD8 memory. The study deeply sequenced blood TCR repertoires of five healthy adults to estimate repertoire size and the extent of clonotype sharing between individuals. To increase sequencing depth and limit assay-specific biases, different laboratories used diverse techniques to prepare libraries and sequence TCR repertoires. Leukapheresis yielded between about 0.9 and 9 billion PBMCs per donor. The research as a whole found: Even with the large sequencing depth, rarefaction of the sorted-subset datasets indicated that sequencing was incomplete. Sharing across several donors was observed for 4.5% to 6.5% of naive CD4, over 3% of naive CD8, 2.3% of memory CD4, and about 0.39% of memory CD8 clonotypes. Naive subsets generally had larger estimated clonotype richness than memory subsets. Sampling was restricted to blood, and TCR repertoires in tissue are likely to differ from TCR repertoires in blood. The genetic and exposure-history diversity represented was limited by the small number of donors. Compared with non-shared clonotypes, the clonotypes found in all four sorted-subset donors had higher generation probabilities. Pairwise subsampling indicated that sequencing depth was expected to affect the degree of clonotype sharing among donors.

About this clone itself: Its antigen is unknown. Base qualities are not at hand, and no much larger clone is one base apart.

From the cysteine through the phenylalanine, the CDR3 covers 16 amino acids. Of all the DNA, just the CDR3 is kept, 48 bases in frame from base 1. CDR1 is given as LNHDA and CDR2 as SQIVND, both from the germline V gene (reference sequence). V gives up 3 bases and J gives up 7 bases, and the segment between their germline ends measures 22 bases. The donors were healthy, HIV-negative adults with no recently reported acute infections or vaccinations. Every donor was a Caucasian adult residing in Nashville, Tennessee, USA. Magnetic negative selection was used to enrich CD4+ T cells, after which naive cells were positively selected on CD45RA and the negative fraction became the memory subset. After blood collection by leukapheresis, PBMCs were isolated using Ficoll-Histopaque density gradient centrifugation and then cryopreserved in the vapor phase of liquid nitrogen. Purity and quantity of every magnetically sorted T cell population were checked by analytical flow cytometry. From each sorted fraction, genomic DNA was isolated and quantified by UV absorbance on a Nanodrop 2000c.

Using the deep immunoSEQ assay, TCR CDR3 regions were amplified from genomic DNA by multiplex PCR. Extracted genomic DNA from each cell subset was distributed evenly across all wells of several immunoSEQ 96-well plates, and each plate was treated as a replicate. For sorted subsets, approximately 210 ng genomic DNA, equal to some 28,000 T cell genomes, was loaded into each replicate PCR. Purified libraries were measured with a Qubit 3.0 fluorometer, size-checked on a Bioanalyzer 2100, and measured again with the KAPA Library Quantification kit. Every immunoSEQ 96-well plate was sequenced on a dedicated single-read 150-cycle Illumina NextSeq 550 flow cell. Under the source paper's analysis protocol: Because only junctional sequences without quality scores were contained in the immunoSEQ output, filtering matching that applied to full-length reads could not be performed. To assign V/J genes and CDR3, sequences were annotated using PyIR, a Python wrapper for IgBLAST v1.9, with IMGT germline references. Reads were removed for weak V/J assignments (E-value above 1e-6), missing CDR3, stop codons, out-of-frame junctions, or ambiguous translated residues. A V3J clonotype was defined by an identical inferred V gene, J gene, and CDR3 amino acid sequence. Percentage overlap between repertoires was computed as shared unique clonotypes divided by the size of the smaller repertoire. Richness of each repertoire was evaluated using RTK rarefaction, the Chao1 estimator, and Recon v2.1 estimates of unobserved clonotypes. Generation probabilities were computed with OLGA for all TCRbeta clonotypes obtained by the gDNA method from several donors. TCRdb limited this immuneACCESS table to in-frame rearrangements with V and J called. A share of clones is missing; checked studies link under half to unresolved V genes, and the rest is unexplained. That table is the source of V, J and clone size, and D and trimming were worked out from the DNA. The sample table contains about 1.5 million clones; only one count was recorded for around 97% of them. Clones ranked in the top ten supply roughly 1.2% of the sample.

The sequence was collected from a man aged 30 to 45 in good health. The sequence is built from TRBV19 and TRBJ2-7; a tentative D call is TRBD1 (5 bases match). The specimen was naive CD4+ T cells sorted from blood. The cell subset or site label, read with the paper, signifies: CD45RA+ positively selected. The base sequence is TGTGCCAGTAGTATCTCTCAAGGGGCACTACTCGTGGAGCAGTACTTC. Its protein reads: CASSISQGALLVEQYF.